This TCR beta chain was obtained from a study of CD8+ T cells in alopecia areata. Points from the study as a whole: Higher clonality was seen in lesional scalp than in normal scalp, especially in alopecia totalis/universalis.

Germline-derived CDR1 and CDR2 are SNHLY and FYNNEI. V lost 6 bases and J lost 11; bases outside the gene matches: 6. There are 11 residues in the CDR3. With regard to this clone: The antigen is not known.

Cell sorting was applied to PBMCs, and CD4+ and CD8+ T cells were collected. In each case, RNA was isolated and then reverse transcribed into cDNA as the sequencing template. Sequencing used immunoSEQ multiplex PCR; TCRdb keeps in-frame clones, though not all of them. The data contain approximately 130,000 clones, approximately 47% of them seen just once; the ten biggest clones take up 8% to 11%. The sample consisted of NKG2D-low CD8+ T cells sorted from blood. This chain uses TRBV2 with TRBJ2-7, with 8 bases identical to TRBD1. The sequence came from a human donor with alopecia areata. CDR3 nucleotides: TGTGCCAGCAGGACAGGGGCTTTTGAGTACTTC. This codes for CASRTGAFEYF.